The source of this TCR beta chain is a study of blood T cell repertoires in COVID-19. The method was immunoSEQ multiplex PCR; TCRdb's version includes in-frame clones alone and lacks a portion of them. The table lists 95,000 to 100,000 clones, more than 75% of them singletons. The germline CDR1 and CDR2 sequences are MDHEN and SYDVKM. V was shortened by 3 bases and J by 0 bases, with 18 bases between the two germline ends. There are 17 residues in the CDR3. Sequenced sample: peripheral blood. The TCR was taken from a woman in her twenties or thirties with acute or convalescent COVID-19. This chain connects TRBV28 to TRBJ2-7, with D possibly TRBD2 on 6 matching bases. CDR3 nucleotide sequence: TGTGCCAGCAGTTTGCCCCTGGGGGGAGATAGCTCCTACGAGCAGTACTTC. Encoded protein: CASSLPLGGDSSYEQYF.